This TCR beta chain was found in a study of T-cell reconstitution after alpha-beta-depleted transplantation in children. Trimming left V 6 bases short and J 6 bases short, with 9 bases between. There are 12 residues in the CDR3. The authors prepared the TCRbeta library with unique molecular identifiers. MiXCR, run by TCRdb on the PCR reads, gives a single entry per CDR3 protein. Of under 140,000 distinct CDR3 sequences detected, approximately 10% appear once; the ten largest clones hold approximately 8%. The table lists this clonotype with many counts. This receptor was taken from a human donor who donated a stem cell graft to a child with acute lymphoblastic leukemia. V and J are TRBV12-3 or TRBV12-4 and TRBJ2-4; no clear D. The source material was PBMCs from the stem cell graft donor, sampled from the stem cell graft. The CDR3: CASRLQLNIQYF. In nucleotides, the CDR3 is TGTGCCAGCAGGCTCCAGCTAAACATTCAGTACTTC.